The source of this T cell receptor (beta chain) is a study of blood T cell repertoires in COVID-19 (dated by TCRdb to between 2020 and 2021). Broadly, across the study: Samples covering the acute and convalescent phases of COVID-19 were provided by collaborators in the United States, Italy and Spain. The prospective study material was composed of cDNA or gDNA derived from T cells, B-cell-depleted T cells, or PBMCs. Subjects who had been exposed to COVID-19, were actively infected with it, or had recovered from it provided the deeply sampled blood TCRbeta repertoires that made up the dataset. A freely available public database, intended as a resource for researchers studying the immune response to SARS-CoV-2, is where the repertoires were released. The samples were drawn from two sources: the first 160 participants of the ongoing ImmuneRACE study, and 950 to 1,500 subjects contributed by 6 global collaborators. The sample metadata nearly always contained a de-identified subject ID, COVID-19 status, age in years and sex. HLA class I and class II types, where available, came from metadata supplied by the sample provider rather than from assay-based typing. Findings and caveats that apply to the study as a whole: Clinical and demographic metadata were provided uncurated, with the amount varying by source and participant.

The cysteine opens and the phenylalanine closes a CDR3 of 11 amino acids. Only the CDR3 part of the read is kept: 33 bases, read in frame from the first base. Per the germline V gene (reference sequence), GTSNPN is the CDR1 and SVGIG is the CDR2. V drops 3 bases and J drops 0 bases, leaving 3 bases in between. The immunoSEQ Assay, a bias-controlled multiplex PCR, was used to amplify TCRbeta CDR3 regions from genomic DNA. Concerning the study's data processing: The number of nucleated cells in each sample was estimated from the amplification of reference gene primers within the assay. To quantify the absolute abundance of each unique TCRbeta CDR3 rearrangement, sequence reads were collapsed and filtered. For each sample, productive Simpson clonality was calculated as the square root of Simpson's diversity index across productive rearrangements. Drawn from immuneACCESS, this table holds only the in-frame rearrangements with V and J called that TCRdb kept. Clones are partly lost; checked studies trace under half to an unresolved V gene and leave the rest unexplained. V and J calls plus clone size are reproduced from that table; the DNA served to infer D and trimming. The sample profile shows about 380,000 clones; approximately 87% of them were found once. Roughly 1.4% of the sample is held by the ten biggest clonotypes.

In the prospective study, participants were about 18 to 89 years old, resided in about two dozen geographic areas of the United States, and were enrolled through a virtual design. In the prospective study, participants were assigned to cohorts based on the clinical history participants reported in a screening survey and a study questionnaire. ImmuneRACE Cohort 3 recovered participants were defined by two consecutive negative NP/OP PCR tests, healthcare professional clearance, or symptom resolution. Each participant in the prospective study had whole blood, serum and a nasopharyngeal or oropharyngeal swab collected by mobile phlebotomists. Additional blood draws and questionnaires over an approximately 2-month period could optionally be provided by prospective study participants. Before DNA extraction, prospective study blood samples were shipped either frozen or at room temperature. In regard to this clone: This receptor's antigen is unknown. Base-call qualities are not available, and no considerably larger clone is one nucleotide away.

The TCR sequence derives from a man between 25 and 39 years old who had recovered from COVID-19. The rearrangement combines TRBV30 with TRBJ2-7; no D gene can be assigned with confidence. What was sequenced was PBMCs or T cells enriched from blood (not recorded which). CDR3 protein: CAWSSSYEQYF. The DNA sequence is TGTGCCTGGAGCTCCTCCTACGAGCAGTACTTC.